This T cell receptor beta chain was retrieved from a study of T-cell memory formation after mild COVID-19. This clonotype is classed as medium-sized. Via MiXCR, TCRdb re-called the 5' RACE reads, giving one row per CDR3 protein. This table has 4,000 or so distinct CDR3 sequences, about a sixth appearing once. Unmatched junction bases numbered 11, after V lost 6 bases and J lost 4 bases. Germline lookup yields CDR1 DFQATT and CDR2 SNEGSKA (reference sequence). This CDR3 has 16 residues. This TCR was recovered from an adult who had mild COVID-19 (a few samples of this study predate the infection). Cell type and time point are not known. Sequenced material: PBMCs or a T cell subset sorted from them (not recorded which). The rearrangement links TRBV20-1 to TRBJ2-5, with 13 positions matching TRBD2. The CDR3 loop is CSAQRGTSGVGETQYF. For the CDR3, the DNA is TGCAGTGCCCAACGGGGGACTAGCGGGGTCGGAGAGACCCAGTACTTC.